The next 29 T cell receptor beta chains were all read from a single sample in a study of graft-versus-host responses after intestinal transplantation. Assay: immunoSEQ multiplex PCR; the TCRdb copy retains only in-frame clones and omits some. The sample lists 150,000 or so clones; about nine tenths were seen once. Their target antigens are unknown. This material consisted of unstimulated CD4+ T cells sorted from spleen or lymph node cells, taken before intestinal transplant. These receptors all come from a human donor who received an intestinal transplant.

The chain links TRBV4-3 to TRBJ2-1; D is possibly TRBD2 (5 bases). The CDR3 runs 14 residues. Germline assignment: CDR1 LGHNA and CDR2 YSLEER. Trimming pared 2 bases from V and 5 bases from J, leaving 10 bases between. The CDR3, as DNA: TGCGCCAGCAGCCAAACTCGGGGTAACAATGAGCAGTTCTTC. This gives the protein CASSQTRGNNEQFF.

The chain employs TRBV6-6 and TRBJ1-1; D remains unclear. The CDR3 loop spans 13 amino acids. Trimming took 8 bases from V and 3 from J, leaving 13 bases between them. Germline V CDR1 and CDR2: MNHNY, SVGAGI (reference sequence). The CDR3 loop is CASEGRPDTEAFF. DNA for the CDR3: TGTGCCAGCGAGGGCCGGCCAGACACTGAAGCTTTCTTT.

DNA of the CDR3: TGTGCCAGCAGCTTGTGGGGGAGTCAGTACTTC. As protein: CASSLWGSQYF. The chain is built from TRBV6-5 and TRBJ2-7; D may match TRBD1 or TRBD2 (5 bases each). Trimming shortened V by 6 bases and J by 10 bases, and 13 bases separated the two germline ends. The CDR3 consists of 11 residues. CDR1 and CDR2 from the germline V gene are MNHEY and SVGAGI.

The chain uses TRBV7-2 and TRBJ1-2, with a weak D call TRBD1 (6 bases). Trimming pared 0 bases from V and 4 bases from J, leaving 12 bases between. CDR1 SGHTA and CDR2 FQGNSA come from the germline V gene. The CDR3 runs to 15 residues. CDR3 region: CASSLAQGTVYGYTF. CDR3 coding DNA: TGTGCCAGCAGCTTAGCGCAGGGGACCGTCTATGGCTACACCTTC.

The gene calls are TRBV18 and TRBJ2-1, with unresolved D. Germline V gives CDR1 KGHSH, CDR2 LQKENI. The CDR3 covers 12 residues. Trimming removed 6 bases at V and 7 bases at J, with 10 bases between. This CDR3 is CASSTNGNEQFF. CDR3 sequence (DNA): TGTGCCAGCTCGACGAATGGAAATGAGCAGTTCTTC. The whole variable domain, remainder taken from reference TRBV18 and TRBJ2-1, is NAGVMQNPRHLVRRRGQEARLRCSPMKGHSHVYWYRQLPEEGLKFMVYLQKENIIDESGMPKERFSAEFPKEGPSILRIQQVVRGDSAAYFCASSTNGNEQFFGPGTRLTVL.

This chain links TRBV27 with TRBJ2-1; 14 bases agree with TRBD2. The CDR3 has 17 amino acids. CDR1 and CDR2 (germline): MNHEY, SMNVEV (reference sequence). V gave up 7 bases and J gave up 0 bases; unmatched junction bases: 5. CDR3 protein: CASTGTSGSHSYNEQFF. For the CDR3, the DNA is TGTGCCAGCACCGGGACTAGCGGGAGTCACTCCTACAATGAGCAGTTCTTC.

This sequence joins TRBV28 and TRBJ1-6; TRBD1 might be the D (5 bases). Trimming removed 5 bases from V and 10 bases from J, with 12 bases in between. The CDR3 totals 13 residues. Germline lookup yields CDR1 MDHEN and CDR2 SYDVKM. The CDR3 loop is CASSPRDRSPLHF. The CDR3 coding sequence is TGTGCCAGCAGTCCCCGAGACAGATCACCCCTCCACTTT.

This chain links TRBV19 with TRBJ2-1, with 10 nucleotides matching TRBD1. J lost 8 bases, V lost 4 bases, and 5 bases had no gene match. Germline CDR1 reads LNHDA; CDR2 reads SQIVND (reference sequence). This CDR3 region has 14 residues. CDR3 region: CASSTRQGAYEQFF. The CDR3 DNA reads as TGTGCCAGTAGTACTCGACAGGGGGCCTATGAGCAGTTCTTC.

The gene calls are TRBV7-8 and TRBJ2-5; perhaps TRBD1 as D (6 bases). V was trimmed by 3 bases and J by 0 bases, leaving 20 bases between them. CDR1 is SGHVS and CDR2 is FQNEAQ in the germline V gene. The length of the CDR3 is 18 residues. The CDR3: CASSFKPRVGGYQETQYF. The CDR3 DNA follows: TGTGCCAGCAGCTTTAAGCCCAGGGTAGGGGGATACCAAGAGACCCAGTACTTC.

This sequence joins TRBV29-1 and TRBJ1-1; tentatively, D is TRBD1 (6 bases). Deletions cut 1 base from V and 10 bases from J, with 10 bases between. This CDR3 comprises 11 residues. The germline V gene has CDR1 SQVTM and CDR2 ANQGSEA. The CDR3 spells CSVEAPRGAFF. The CDR3 DNA is TGCAGCGTTGAAGCTCCCAGGGGAGCTTTCTTT.

The chain employs TRBV7-2 and TRBJ2-5; D remains ambiguous. The germline gives CDR1 SGHTA, CDR2 FQGNSA. This CDR3 spans 15 amino acids. V was pared by 6 bases and J by 1 base, with 15 bases between. CDR3 nucleotide sequence: TGTGCCAGCAGTTTAAGCCCCGGGTTCCAAGAGACCCAGTACTTC. Residues: CASSLSPGFQETQYF.

The chain has TRBV25-1 and TRBJ2-7, with D tentatively TRBD1 or TRBD2 (5 bases each). This CDR3 has 14 amino acids. Germline-derived CDR1 and CDR2 are MGHDK and SYGVNS. Between the trimmed V and J ends, which lost 5 bases and 3 bases, there was a span of 14 bases. The CDR3 bases are TGTGCCAGCAGTTATCAGGGAGCCCACTACGAGCAGTACTTC. Translated, it gives CASSYQGAHYEQYF.

This sequence joins TRBV6-1 and TRBJ2-7; a possible D gene is TRBD2 (5 bases). V lost 4 bases and J lost 5, with 15 bases in between. The germline CDR1 and CDR2 sequences are MNHNS and SASEGT. The length of the CDR3 is 14 residues. The CDR3 loop is CASSALGGYDEQYF. The CDR3 DNA follows: TGTGCCAGCAGTGCTCTCGGAGGTTACGACGAGCAGTACTTC.

This clone has just one count. This chain joins TRBV19 and TRBJ2-1, with 10 bases lining up with TRBD2. The V gene end was trimmed by 3 bases and the J gene end by 9 bases; junction bases not matched to a gene: 5. CDR1 and CDR2 from the germline V gene are LNHDA and SQIVND (reference sequence). The CDR3 has 14 residues. In DNA, the CDR3 is TGTGCCAGTAGTATGGCAGCGGGAGGGGGTGAGCAGTTCTTC. It encodes CASSMAAGGGEQFF.

V gene TRBV28 combines with J gene TRBJ1-5; D is unclear. Trimming removed 6 bases from V and 0 bases from J, with 12 bases in between. Germline V gene lookup returns CDR1 MDHEN and CDR2 SYDVKM. The CDR3 is 15 amino acids. The CDR3 DNA follows: TGTGCCAGCAGACTAATAGGATATAGCAATCAGCCCCAGCATTTT. As protein: CASRLIGYSNQPQHF.

The V call is TRBV18, the J call TRBJ1-1, with 7 nucleotides matching TRBD1. CDR3 size: 14 residues. Germline V gives CDR1 KGHSH, CDR2 LQKENI. V lost 1 base to trimming and J lost 3 bases; unmatched junction nucleotides: 2. This CDR3 is CASSPLTGYTEAFF. The CDR3 DNA reads TGTGCCAGCTCACCACTGACAGGGTACACTGAAGCTTTCTTT.

The chain carries TRBV28 and TRBJ2-3, with a possible D match to TRBD1 (6 bases). This CDR3 comprises 13 residues. V lost 8 bases and J lost 2, with 11 bases in between. Germline assignment: CDR1 MDHEN and CDR2 SYDVKM. CDR3 loop: CASGTPFTDTQYF. CDR3 bases: TGTGCCAGCGGGACACCATTCACAGATACGCAGTATTTT.

Details on this clone: Other DNA sequences of this sample code for an identical CDR3. The chain joins TRBV6-1 to TRBJ2-5, with unresolved D. The CDR3 length is 12 residues. Trimming shortened V by 5 bases and J by 4 bases, and 8 bases separated the two germline ends. Germline V gene data show CDR1 as MNHNS and CDR2 as SASEGT. CDR3 amino acids: CASSPSSETQYF. CDR3 DNA sequence: TGTGCCAGCAGTCCCTCCTCAGAGACCCAGTACTTC.

The rearrangement uses TRBV2 and TRBJ2-6; D call uncertain. This CDR3 region has 15 residues. Germline assignment: CDR1 SNHLY and CDR2 FYNNEI. Trimming pared 6 bases from V and 2 bases from J, leaving 11 bases between. This CDR3 reads CASSTNGAGANVLTF. CDR3 bases: TGTGCCAGCAGCACAAATGGGGCTGGGGCCAACGTCCTGACTTTC.

The rearrangement uses TRBV15 and TRBJ1-1; D unclear. V was pared by 6 bases and J by 1 base, with 3 bases between. There are 11 residues in the CDR3. Per germline, CDR1 LNHNV and CDR2 YYDKDF (reference sequence). The CDR3 spells CATSQNTEAFF. In DNA, the CDR3 is TGTGCCACCAGTCAGAACACTGAAGCTTTCTTT.

This chain joins TRBV28 and TRBJ2-5; D remains unclear. The DNA end is more similar to TRBJ2-7, so the J call may be wrong. Germline CDR1 MDHEN, CDR2 SYDVKM. This CDR3 is 11 amino acids long. CDR3 protein: CASSLKYEQYF. The DNA of the CDR3 is TGTGCCAGCAGTTTAAAGTACGAGCAGTACTTC.

The genes are TRBV27 and TRBJ2-7; 10 nucleotides match TRBD1. V shed 8 bases and J 2 bases; nucleotides not matched to a gene: 9. This CDR3 has 15 residues. CDR1 and CDR2 (germline): MNHEY, SMNVEV (reference sequence). CDR3 DNA sequence: TGTGCCAGCCGAGCCGGGACAGGGGTGCCCTACGAGCAGTACTTC. The encoded protein is CASRAGTGVPYEQYF.

V is TRBV13 and J is TRBJ2-1, with unresolved D. Germline CDR1 and CDR2: PRHDT and FYEKMQ (reference sequence). The CDR3 consists of 14 residues. Trimming pared 2 bases from V and 5 bases from J, leaving 10 bases between. CDR3 sequence: CASSLRRRNNEQFF. CDR3 DNA: TGTGCCAGCAGCTTACGTCGGCGCAACAATGAGCAGTTCTTC.

The V call is TRBV18, the J call TRBJ2-7; D unclear. Germline CDR1 KGHSH, CDR2 LQKENI. V dropped 6 bases and J dropped 3 bases, with 6 bases sitting between them. The CDR3 spans 11 residues. DNA for the CDR3: TGTGCCAGCTCCTTCGGCTACGAGCAGTACTTC. Translation gives CASSFGYEQYF. Full variable domain (rest looked up from reference TRBV18 and TRBJ2-7): NAGVMQNPRHLVRRRGQEARLRCSPMKGHSHVYWYRQLPEEGLKFMVYLQKENIIDESGMPKERFSAEFPKEGPSILRIQQVVRGDSAAYFCASSFGYEQYFGPGTRLTVT.

The CDR3 bases are TGTGCCAGCACACAGGGTTGGCCTTACGAGCAGTACTTC. This encodes CASTQGWPYEQYF. This chain links TRBV6-5 with TRBJ2-7; D perhaps matches TRBD1 (6 bases). The germline CDR1 and CDR2 sequences are MNHEY and SVGAGI. The CDR3 totals 13 residues. Deletions cut 7 bases from V and 4 bases from J, with 14 bases between.

V gene TRBV4-1 combines with J gene TRBJ1-3; D possibly corresponds to TRBD1 (6 bases). The V end lost 2 bases, the J end lost 2 bases, and 13 bases lay between the germline ends. This CDR3 comprises 16 residues. Germline V gene sequence: CDR1 MGHRA, CDR2 YSYEKL. This CDR3 reads CASSQPTGRPGNTIYF. The CDR3 bases are TGCGCCAGCAGCCAACCCACAGGGAGGCCTGGAAACACCATATATTTT.

This chain connects TRBV19 to TRBJ2-7, with no clear D. Germline V CDR1 and CDR2: LNHDA, SQIVND (reference sequence). The germline V and J ends were trimmed by 3 bases and 4 bases, with 19 bases remaining between them. This CDR3 spans 16 amino acids. The CDR3 loop is CASSMNRNSAIYEQYF. CDR3 coding DNA: TGTGCCAGTAGTATGAACCGAAATTCAGCCATTTACGAGCAGTACTTC.

The rearrangement links TRBV6-5 to TRBJ1-1; the D gene is possibly TRBD1 (6 bases). V was clipped by 6 bases and J by 3 bases, with 11 bases between them. The germline gives CDR1 MNHEY, CDR2 SVGAGI. The CDR3 runs 13 residues. CDR3 in DNA: TGTGCCAGCAGGAGCTCAGGGGACACTGAAGCTTTCTTT. It encodes CASRSSGDTEAFF.

The CDR3 DNA follows: TGCGCCAGCAGTGATGGGGGGAGAAACACCATATATTTT. Translated, it gives CASSDGGRNTIYF. This chain joins TRBV10-2 and TRBJ1-3; D perhaps matches TRBD1 (5 bases). The length of the CDR3 is 13 residues. Germline assignment: CDR1 WSHSY and CDR2 SAAADI. Trimming cost V 3 bases and J 5 bases, with 8 bases left between them.